This T cell receptor (beta chain) was identified in a study of a mutant IDH1 vaccine in newly diagnosed glioma. The wider study: Treated patients showed a male proportion of roughly 62%, a female proportion of around 38%, and a mean age of around 40 years. Radiotherapy, temozolomide, or both had been given previously, and both were given to most. Study-wide results and limits: Alterations occurring in top peripheral T cell clonotypes seemed unrelated to pseudoprogression.

Germline CDR1 reads GTSNPN; CDR2 reads SVGIG (reference sequence). The length of the CDR3 is 13 residues. With 0 bases removed from V and 3 bases from J, the gap between germline ends came to 5 bases. Indicated time point: baseline, week 1 (first vaccination visit). Sample treatment: pre-vaccination baseline after standard-of-care therapy. Sequenced by immunoSEQ multiplex PCR; TCRdb stores in-frame clones only, minus some. The repertoire consists of about 38,000 clones, with 80% to 95% occurring once and the leading ten covering more than 15%. A word on this clone: What it recognizes is unknown.

This receptor was taken from a man between 18 and 29 years old with glioma. The input for sequencing was PBMCs, taken from a glioma patient treated with radiotherapy, temozolomide or both. The chain uses TRBV30 and TRBJ1-4; D not certain. This chain's CDR3 is CAWSVPPNEKLFF. The DNA of the CDR3 is TGTGCCTGGAGTGTTCCGCCTAATGAAAAACTGTTTTTT.